The rows below give T cell receptor beta chains drawn from one sample of a study of CD8+CD57+ T cells in acquired aplastic anemia. TCRdb analysed the reads with MiXCR anew, one entry per CDR3 protein. The repertoire has more than 250,000 distinct CDR3 sequences, approximately 55% of them found once; the top ten carry roughly 8%. Sequencing was carried out using sorted CD4+, CD8+, or CD8+CD57+ T cells (not recorded which) from PBMCs. These receptor sequences come from a human donor with severe aplastic anemia or a healthy control (not recorded which). Each CDR3 is given with its conserved first and last residue. Each record gives: J gene, V gene, clone size, D gene, CDR3 DNA, CDR3 protein. The D gene is left open where the match is weak. Size is stated for part of the rows, as once, few or many counts, or as a class when the clone is expanded.

j_call: TRBJ2-2
v_call: TRBV7-2
clone_size: NA
d_call: NA
cdr3_nt: TGTGCCAGCAGGGGGTGGGCCGGGGAGCTGTTTTTT
cdr3_aa: CASRGWAGELFF

j_call: TRBJ1-1
v_call: TRBV24-1
clone_size: NA
d_call: NA
cdr3_nt: TGTGCTACCAAGGACGGGGCTGAAGCTTTCTTT
cdr3_aa: CATKDGAEAFF

j_call: TRBJ2-7
v_call: TRBV14
clone_size: NA
d_call: TRBD1
cdr3_nt: TGTGCCAGCAGCCGGGGACAGGTTCTCGAGCAGTACTTC
cdr3_aa: CASSRGQVLEQYF

j_call: TRBJ2-2
v_call: TRBV6-4
clone_size: NA
d_call: NA
cdr3_nt: TGTGCCAGCAGTGACTCGCCCGGGGAGCTGTTTTTT
cdr3_aa: CASSDSPGELFF

j_call: TRBJ2-1
v_call: TRBV10-3
clone_size: NA
d_call: NA
cdr3_nt: TGTGCCATCAGTGACCTTGACAGGCCCTTCGGCAATGAGCAGCTCTTC
cdr3_aa: CAISDLDRPFGNEQLF

j_call: TRBJ2-1
v_call: TRBV10-2
clone_size: NA
d_call: TRBD1
cdr3_nt: TGCGCCAGCATCGCCGGGACAGGGAGGAACAATGAGCAGTTCTTC
cdr3_aa: CASIAGTGRNNEQFF

j_call: TRBJ2-1
v_call: TRBV6-6
clone_size: NA
d_call: NA
cdr3_nt: TGTGCCAGCATCGACCGGGACGGTTACAATGAGCAGTTCTTC
cdr3_aa: CASIDRDGYNEQFF

j_call: TRBJ1-1
v_call: TRBV7-2
clone_size: NA
d_call: NA
cdr3_nt: TGTGCCAGCAGCTTATTTAGAGGGGGCACTGAAGCTTTCTTT
cdr3_aa: CASSLFRGGTEAFF

j_call: TRBJ1-2
v_call: TRBV7-3
clone_size: NA
d_call: TRBD1
cdr3_nt: TGTGCCAGCAGCTGGACGGGACAGGGCTATGGCTACACCTTC
cdr3_aa: CASSWTGQGYGYTF

j_call: TRBJ2-1
v_call: TRBV7-2
clone_size: many
d_call: TRBD2
cdr3_nt: TGTGCCAGCAGCTTAGGAGGACTAGCGGGGGTATTAAATGAGCAGTTCTTC
cdr3_aa: CASSLGGLAGVLNEQFF

j_call: TRBJ2-1
v_call: TRBV9
clone_size: many
d_call: NA
cdr3_nt: TGTGCCAGCAGCGACATAGGGTCGAACAATGAGCAGTTCTTC
cdr3_aa: CASSDIGSNNEQFF

j_call: TRBJ2-1
v_call: TRBV7-9
clone_size: NA
d_call: TRBD2
cdr3_nt: TGTGCCAGCACATCGGCGGGAGGGCCTTATGAGCAGTTCTTC
cdr3_aa: CASTSAGGPYEQFF

j_call: TRBJ2-3
v_call: TRBV7-6
clone_size: few
d_call: NA
cdr3_nt: TGTGCCAGCAGCTTAGGATCCTCCACAGATACGCAGTATTTT
cdr3_aa: CASSLGSSTDTQYF

j_call: TRBJ1-6
v_call: TRBV19
clone_size: few
d_call: NA
cdr3_nt: TGTGCCAGTAGTTACAGGGATTCACCCCTCCACTTT
cdr3_aa: CASSYRDSPLHF

j_call: TRBJ2-7
v_call: TRBV20-1
clone_size: NA
d_call: TRBD2
cdr3_nt: TGCAGTGCTTCCCGGACTAGCAGGGGAGACTACGAGCAGTACTTC
cdr3_aa: CSASRTSRGDYEQYF

j_call: TRBJ1-2
v_call: TRBV6-2/TRBV6-3
clone_size: once
d_call: NA
cdr3_nt: TGTGCCAGCAGTTCCAACTTACAGGGCAGGGGTGGCTACACCTTC
cdr3_aa: CASSSNLQGRGGYTF

j_call: TRBJ1-1
v_call: TRBV4-3
clone_size: many
d_call: NA
cdr3_nt: TGCGCCAGCAGCCAAGATGGGGCCGGGGTCAACACTGAAGCTTTCTTT
cdr3_aa: CASSQDGAGVNTEAFF

j_call: TRBJ2-2
v_call: TRBV6-5
clone_size: many
d_call: TRBD1
cdr3_nt: TGTGCCAGCAGAGTGACAGGGCTGACCGGGGAGCTGTTTTTT
cdr3_aa: CASRVTGLTGELFF

j_call: TRBJ1-6
v_call: TRBV10-3
clone_size: NA
d_call: NA
cdr3_nt: TGTGCCATCAGTGACGCGGGGGCACCCCTCCACTTT
cdr3_aa: CAISDAGAPLHF

j_call: TRBJ2-1
v_call: TRBV7-9
clone_size: NA
d_call: NA
cdr3_nt: TGTGCCAGCAGCACGCTACTAGTCTCCTACAACGAGCAGTCCTTC
cdr3_aa: CASSTLLVSYNEQSF

j_call: TRBJ2-1
v_call: TRBV7-2
clone_size: few
d_call: NA
cdr3_nt: TGTGCCAGCAGCTTAGCGGTAGGGAGTGAGCAGTTCTTC
cdr3_aa: CASSLAVGSEQFF

j_call: TRBJ2-6
v_call: TRBV2
clone_size: few
d_call: NA
cdr3_nt: TGTGCCAGCAGTGAGGGGAGGACAACTTGGGCCAACGTCCTGACTTTC
cdr3_aa: CASSEGRTTWANVLTF

j_call: TRBJ1-2
v_call: TRBV7-8
clone_size: many
d_call: NA
cdr3_nt: TGTGCCAGCAGCCCCACCGTCGGACGGGGAAACTATGGCTACACCTTC
cdr3_aa: CASSPTVGRGNYGYTF

j_call: TRBJ2-1
v_call: TRBV3-1
clone_size: NA
d_call: NA
cdr3_nt: TGTGCCAGCAGCCAGAGTGGGCGGACCCCGGAGGTCAATGAGCAGTTCTTC
cdr3_aa: CASSQSGRTPEVNEQFF

j_call: TRBJ1-5
v_call: TRBV11-2
clone_size: NA
d_call: NA
cdr3_nt: TGTGCCAGCAGCCAGCAGGGAGGGGGCAATCAGCCCCAGCATTTT
cdr3_aa: CASSQQGGGNQPQHF

j_call: TRBJ2-1
v_call: TRBV24-1
clone_size: many
d_call: NA
cdr3_nt: TGTGCCACTTTGGGACTCCCAGTAAGATACAATGAGCAGTTCTTC
cdr3_aa: CATLGLPVRYNEQFF

j_call: TRBJ1-2
v_call: TRBV6-1
clone_size: many
d_call: NA
cdr3_nt: TGTGCCAGCAGCCACGACAGTCGCTATGGCTACACCTTC
cdr3_aa: CASSHDSRYGYTF

j_call: TRBJ2-1
v_call: TRBV7-2
clone_size: NA
d_call: TRBD2
cdr3_nt: TGTGCCAGCAGCTTAGGTCGTCGACTAGCGGGGGTAGAGACCCAGTTCTTC
cdr3_aa: CASSLGRRLAGVETQFF

j_call: TRBJ1-5
v_call: TRBV6-1
clone_size: NA
d_call: NA
cdr3_nt: TGTGCCATCAGTGAATGGTCCCTGGTAGGTCAGCCCCAGCATTTT
cdr3_aa: CAISEWSLVGQPQHF

j_call: TRBJ2-7
v_call: TRBV20-1
clone_size: few
d_call: NA
cdr3_nt: TGCAGTGCTGGCCAGGGTGCTGCCTACGAGCAGTACTTC
cdr3_aa: CSAGQGAAYEQYF

j_call: TRBJ1-6
v_call: TRBV28
clone_size: many
d_call: NA
cdr3_nt: TGTGCCAGCAGTCCCCCGTGGCACGATAATTCACCCCTCCACTTT
cdr3_aa: CASSPPWHDNSPLHF

j_call: TRBJ2-3
v_call: TRBV15
clone_size: NA
d_call: NA
cdr3_nt: TGTGCCACCAGCAGAGTACTTCCTAGCACAGATACGCAGTATTTT
cdr3_aa: CATSRVLPSTDTQYF

j_call: TRBJ1-1
v_call: TRBV9
clone_size: NA
d_call: NA
cdr3_nt: TGTGCCAGCAGCGTAGGGGGGGGTAAAGAAGCTTTCTTT
cdr3_aa: CASSVGGGKEAFF

j_call: TRBJ1-5
v_call: TRBV6-1
clone_size: many
d_call: NA
cdr3_nt: TGTGCCAGCAGTGAAGTGGGGCGTCAGCCCCAGCATTTT
cdr3_aa: CASSEVGRQPQHF

j_call: TRBJ2-7
v_call: TRBV6-5
clone_size: many
d_call: NA
cdr3_nt: TGTGCCAGCAGTCGAGGAGGGAGAGACGAGCAGTACTTC
cdr3_aa: CASSRGGRDEQYF

j_call: TRBJ1-5
v_call: TRBV12-3/TRBV12-4
clone_size: many
d_call: NA
cdr3_nt: TGTGCCAGCAGCCTAAGTGGGGGCTGGGGTCAGCCCCAGCATTTT
cdr3_aa: CASSLSGGWGQPQHF

j_call: TRBJ2-5
v_call: TRBV14
clone_size: many
d_call: NA
cdr3_nt: TGTGCCAGCAGCCAAGATCACGGGGGCTGGGAGACCCAGTACTTC
cdr3_aa: CASSQDHGGWETQYF

j_call: TRBJ2-7
v_call: TRBV29-1
clone_size: NA
d_call: NA
cdr3_nt: TGCAGCGTTGCTCGGCAGCAAGGGGTTGGGGAGCAGTACTTC
cdr3_aa: CSVARQQGVGEQYF

j_call: TRBJ2-7
v_call: TRBV12-3/TRBV12-4
clone_size: few
d_call: TRBD1
cdr3_nt: TGTGCCAGCATTGTGACAGGGGCAGGCGAGCAGTACTTC
cdr3_aa: CASIVTGAGEQYF

j_call: TRBJ1-5
v_call: TRBV20-1
clone_size: many
d_call: NA
cdr3_nt: TGCAGTGCTTCACAGGGACCCGCTCAGCCCCAGCATTTT
cdr3_aa: CSASQGPAQPQHF

j_call: TRBJ2-7
v_call: TRBV6-2/TRBV6-3
clone_size: NA
d_call: TRBD1
cdr3_nt: TGTGCCAGCGGTACCCCCCAGGGGGCTTACGAGCAGTACTTC
cdr3_aa: CASGTPQGAYEQYF

j_call: TRBJ2-1
v_call: TRBV25-1
clone_size: NA
d_call: TRBD2
cdr3_nt: TGTGCCAGCTCACCACGGCGGGAGTCCTACAATGAGCAGTTCTTC
cdr3_aa: CASSPRRESYNEQFF

j_call: TRBJ1-1
v_call: TRBV7-9
clone_size: NA
d_call: TRBD1
cdr3_nt: TGTGCCAGCAGCTTACCCCAGGGGGCGCGGGGCACTGAAGCTTTCTTT
cdr3_aa: CASSLPQGARGTEAFF

j_call: TRBJ1-6
v_call: TRBV19
clone_size: NA
d_call: NA
cdr3_nt: TGTGCCAGTAGTATCCCCGGACTCTTTTCACCCCTCCACTTT
cdr3_aa: CASSIPGLFSPLHF

j_call: TRBJ1-1
v_call: TRBV19
clone_size: NA
d_call: NA
cdr3_nt: TGTGCCAGTAGTATGGACGCCGGGGGGAACACTGAAGCTTTCTTT
cdr3_aa: CASSMDAGGNTEAFF

j_call: TRBJ1-6
v_call: TRBV6-6
clone_size: few
d_call: NA
cdr3_nt: TGTGCCAGCAGACCCGACAGCGATTCACCCCTCCACTTT
cdr3_aa: CASRPDSDSPLHF

j_call: TRBJ2-5
v_call: TRBV10-1
clone_size: NA
d_call: NA
cdr3_nt: TGCGCCAGCAGTGAGTCTACCGCGCCCGGTAGCCAAGAGACCCAGTACTTC
cdr3_aa: CASSESTAPGSQETQYF

j_call: TRBJ1-6
v_call: TRBV9
clone_size: many
d_call: TRBD1
cdr3_nt: TGTGCCAGCAGCGTAGGCGACAGGGGTTCACCCCTCCACTTT
cdr3_aa: CASSVGDRGSPLHF

j_call: TRBJ2-7
v_call: TRBV10-3
clone_size: few
d_call: TRBD1
cdr3_nt: TGTGCCATCAGTGAGTCGGGACAGGGAGGGGACTACGAGCAGTACTTC
cdr3_aa: CAISESGQGGDYEQYF

j_call: TRBJ2-6
v_call: TRBV10-3
clone_size: NA
d_call: NA
cdr3_nt: TGTGCCATCAGTGAGTCCCCGGGTCCCTCGTCTGGGGCCAACGTCCTGACTTTC
cdr3_aa: CAISESPGPSSGANVLTF

j_call: TRBJ2-7
v_call: TRBV10-2
clone_size: once
d_call: NA
cdr3_nt: TGCGCCAGCAGTGGACTTACCTACGAGCAGTACTTC
cdr3_aa: CASSGLTYEQYF

j_call: TRBJ2-1
v_call: TRBV7-2
clone_size: NA
d_call: NA
cdr3_nt: TGTGCCAGCAGCTTATGGTCGGGGGTGAGCTCCTACAATGAGCAGTTCTTC
cdr3_aa: CASSLWSGVSSYNEQFF

j_call: TRBJ2-4
v_call: TRBV7-9
clone_size: many
d_call: TRBD1
cdr3_nt: TGTGCCAGCAGCCCGGACAGGGTTCTAGCCAAAAACATTCAGTACTTC
cdr3_aa: CASSPDRVLAKNIQYF

j_call: TRBJ1-4
v_call: TRBV2
clone_size: many
d_call: NA
cdr3_nt: TGTGCCAGCAGTGGATACACGACCGAAAAACTGTTTTTT
cdr3_aa: CASSGYTTEKLFF